This TCR beta chain came from a study of blood T cell repertoires in COVID-19. For the study at large: Collection of acute and convalescent COVID-19 samples took place in the United States, Italy and Spain. PBMCs, B-cell-depleted T cells, or T cells provided the cDNA or gDNA that made up the material.

V was shortened by 4 bases and J by 6 bases, with 15 bases between the two germline ends. Germline lookup yields CDR1 SGHTA and CDR2 FQGNSA. The CDR3 has 15 amino acids. Cohorts were assigned according to the clinical history that participants reported. The authors' processing: Researchers report that nucleated cell counts were estimated from reference gene primer amplification. The assay was immunoSEQ multiplex PCR, and TCRdb's table has in-frame clones only and misses some. V and J calls and clone size are copied from that table; D and trimming were computed from the DNA. The sample carries around 400,000 clones, approximately 89% recorded once.

This TCR was recovered from a woman aged 35 to 49 who had been exposed to COVID-19. The sequenced material came from PBMCs or T cells enriched from blood (not recorded which). This chain links TRBV7-2 with TRBJ2-2; D is undetermined. This CDR3 reads CASSSRREYAGELFF. CDR3 coding DNA: TGTGCCAGCAGCTCCCGAAGAGAGTATGCCGGGGAGCTGTTTTTT. Complete variable domain (other parts from reference TRBV7-2 and TRBJ2-2): GAGVSQSPSNKVTEKGKDVELRCDPISGHTALYWYRQSLGQGLEFLIYFQGNSAPDKSGLPSDRFSAERTGGSVSTLTIQRTQQEDSAVYLCASSSRREYAGELFFGEGSRLTVL.